This TCR beta chain derives from a study of human versus mouse CDR3 diversity and MHC coevolution. Concerning this clone: What it binds is not known.

Study outcomes and limitations: On average, humans showed more CDR3 deletions and insertions than mice.

Germline loops: CDR1 PRHDT, CDR2 FYEKMQ (reference sequence). The length of the CDR3 is 16 residues. Unmatched junction bases numbered 1, after V lost 2 bases and J lost 3 bases. Generated by immunoSEQ multiplex PCR, the TCRdb table keeps only in-frame clones and is missing some. The sample contains about 77,000 clones, 80% to 95% of which appear only once. The specimen was naive CD4+ T cells from blood. Indicated subset: CD45RO-negative CD62L-positive naive CD4 T cells. The clonotype was recovered from a person aged 25 to 75 in good health. The rearrangement uses TRBV13 and TRBJ2-2; TRBD2 matches at 12 bases. The CDR3 DNA is TGTGCCAGCAGCTTACGACTAGCGGGAGACACCGGGGAGCTGTTTTTT. This sequence encodes CASSLRLAGDTGELFF.